This is a list of T cell receptor beta chains from one sample in a study of blood T cell repertoires in COVID-19. Measured with immunoSEQ multiplex PCR; TCRdb has only the in-frame clones, and not every one. The top ten clones hold around 2% of a sample with some 250,000 clones, 80% to 90% of them seen once. Sequencing was performed on peripheral blood. Receptors originate from a man aged 25-40 years who had recovered from COVID-19. Each CDR3 is given with its conserved first and last residue. The order of the fields is J gene, V gene, clone size, D gene, CDR3 DNA, CDR3 protein. D genes are given only for firm matches. Clone size, where shown, is once, few, many, or a class for clones that have expanded.

>TRBJ1-2|TRBV28|.|.
TGTGCCAGCAGTTTCCAGGGTTATGGCTACACCTTC
CASSFQGYGYTF
>TRBJ1-2|TRBV6-5|few|.
TGTGCCAGCAGTTACTCCGACGCGGTCGGGTATGGCTACACCTTC
CASSYSDAVGYGYTF
>TRBJ2-7|TRBV11-3|.|TRBD1
TGTGCCAGCAGCCCCCAGGACAGGGGCGAGCAGTACTTC
CASSPQDRGEQYF
>TRBJ1-5|TRBV4-3|.|.
TGCGCCAGCAGCACACAGAGCAATCAGCCCCAGCATTTT
CASSTQSNQPQHF
>TRBJ1-6|TRBV6-5|.|TRBD1
TGTGCCAGCAGTTTCGCAGGGGGGCATAAGGATTCACCCCTCCACTTT
CASSFAGGHKDSPLHF
>TRBJ2-5|TRBV19|.|TRBD2
TGTGCCAGTAGTATTGGCGGTGTGGGACTAAGGAGAGAGACCCAGTACTTC
CASSIGGVGLRRETQYF
>TRBJ1-3|TRBV7-8|.|.
TGTGCCAGCAGCCCCCTATTTCCGGGGGGGAACACCATATATTTT
CASSPLFPGGNTIYF
>TRBJ1-2|TRBV6-5|.|.
TGTGCCAGCAGTTACGGGGCTGGCTATGGCTACACCTTC
CASSYGAGYGYTF
>TRBJ2-7|TRBV10-1|once|.
TGCGCCAGCAGTGCACAGGGGGGGTTCTCCTACGAGCAGTACTTC
CASSAQGGFSYEQYF
>TRBJ2-1|TRBV19|.|.
TGTGCCAGTAGAGGGGGGGCGAATGAGCAGTTCTTC
CASRGGANEQFF
>TRBJ2-3|TRBV19|.|.
TGTGCCAGTAGTCGAACTTCCTTCGGGGATACGCAGTATTTT
CASSRTSFGDTQYF
>TRBJ2-3|TRBV6-5|.|TRBD2
TGTGCCAGCAGCCCCCTAGCGGGGGGCGGGCATACGCAGTATTTT
CASSPLAGGGHTQYF
>TRBJ2-3|TRBV5-1|.|.
TGCGCCAGCAGCTTGATAGCCACCGCGTTCACAGATACGCAGTATTTT
CASSLIATAFTDTQYF
>TRBJ2-7|TRBV7-2|.|TRBD1
TGTGCCAGCAGCCCCTTGGACAGGGCGCCCTACGAGCAGTACTTC
CASSPLDRAPYEQYF
>TRBJ1-2|TRBV19|.|TRBD1
TGTGCCAGTAGTATAACCGGGACAGGAGAATATGGCTACACCTTC
CASSITGTGEYGYTF
>TRBJ2-1|TRBV29-1|.|TRBD1
TGCAGAGGGGACAGCCCGTTCTTC
CRGDSPFF
>TRBJ2-7|TRBV5-1|many|.
TGCGCCAGCAGCCCAAGCGGACGGTACTACGAGCAGTACTTC
CASSPSGRYYEQYF
>TRBJ1-3|TRBV1|.|.
TGCACCAGCAGACCTCAGGGGTGCGCTGGAAACACCATATATTTT
CTSRPQGCAGNTIYF
>TRBJ2-3|TRBV6-6|.|.
TGTGCCAGCAAAGCAGACTTCACAGATACGCAGTATTTT
CASKADFTDTQYF
>TRBJ2-7|TRBV12-3/TRBV12-4|.|.
TGTGCCAGCAGTCTCATAGGGGGCGAGCAGTACTTC
CASSLIGGEQYF
>TRBJ2-1|TRBV7-9|.|.
TGTGCCAGTCAGAGACAGGGGAGGGTTGAGCAGTTCTTC
CASQRQGRVEQFF
>TRBJ2-7|TRBV3-1/TRBV3-2|.|.
TGTGCCAGCAGCCAAGATTTTAGCGTGGGTTTTCCCTCCTACGAGCAGTACTTC
CASSQDFSVGFPSYEQYF
>TRBJ2-1|TRBV3-1/TRBV3-2|.|.
TGTGCCAGCAGCCAAGTTATCGCGGGGGCCCGCCCGGAGCAGTTCTTC
CASSQVIAGARPEQFF
>TRBJ1-4|TRBV6-5|.|.
TGTGCCACCCGGCGGGAGGCCTCTAATGAAAAACTGTTTTTT
CATRREASNEKLFF
>TRBJ1-2|TRBV12-5|.|.
TGTGCTAGTGGTGCCCATGGGGGGGCCGATGGCTACACCTTC
CASGAHGGADGYTF
>TRBJ1-2|TRBV3-1/TRBV3-2|.|TRBD1
TGTGCCAGCAGCCCCGGGACAGGGACCCTAAACTATGGCTACACCTTC
CASSPGTGTLNYGYTF
>TRBJ2-7|TRBV27|.|.
TGTGCCAGCATGCGATCGGTTACCTACGAGCAGTACTTC
CASMRSVTYEQYF
>TRBJ2-5|TRBV11-2|.|TRBD1
TGTGCCAGCAGCCTTTGGACAGGGGGCCTGGAGACCCAGTACTTC
CASSLWTGGLETQYF
>TRBJ1-4|TRBV2|.|TRBD1
TGTGCCAGCAGTGAACACCGGGACAGGGGTGAAAAACTGTTTTTT
CASSEHRDRGEKLFF
>TRBJ1-1|TRBV5-1|.|.
TGCGCCAGCAGCTTGGCCTTGACAGGAGACACTGAAGCTTTCTTT
CASSLALTGDTEAFF
>TRBJ1-1|TRBV6-5|.|TRBD1
TGTGCCAGCAGCTTGACAGGGTTAGAAGCTTTCTTT
CASSLTGLEAFF
>TRBJ1-1|TRBV10-3|.|.
TGTGCCATCAGTGGACCGGGGAACACTGAAGCTTTCTTT
CAISGPGNTEAFF
>TRBJ1-1|TRBV7-9|.|TRBD1
TGTGCCAGCAGCTCGGGACAGTTACACACTGAAGCTTTCTTT
CASSSGQLHTEAFF